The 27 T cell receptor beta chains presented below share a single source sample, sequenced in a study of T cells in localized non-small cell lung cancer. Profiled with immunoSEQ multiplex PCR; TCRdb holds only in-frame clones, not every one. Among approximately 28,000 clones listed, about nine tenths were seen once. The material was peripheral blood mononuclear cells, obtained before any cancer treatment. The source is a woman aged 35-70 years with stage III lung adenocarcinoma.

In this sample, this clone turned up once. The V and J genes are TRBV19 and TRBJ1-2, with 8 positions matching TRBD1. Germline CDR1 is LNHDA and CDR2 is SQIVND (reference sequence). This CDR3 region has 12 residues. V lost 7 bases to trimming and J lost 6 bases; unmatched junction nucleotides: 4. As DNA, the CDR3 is TGTGCCAGTACCGACAGGGGTAATGGCTACACCTTC. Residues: CASTDRGNGYTF.

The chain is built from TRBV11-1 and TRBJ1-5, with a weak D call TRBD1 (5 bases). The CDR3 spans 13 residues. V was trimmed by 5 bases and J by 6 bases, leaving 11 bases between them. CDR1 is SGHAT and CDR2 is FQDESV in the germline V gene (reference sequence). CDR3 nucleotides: TGTGCCAGCAGCGCAGGGCGCTCTCAGCCCCAGCATTTT. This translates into CASSAGRSQPQHF.

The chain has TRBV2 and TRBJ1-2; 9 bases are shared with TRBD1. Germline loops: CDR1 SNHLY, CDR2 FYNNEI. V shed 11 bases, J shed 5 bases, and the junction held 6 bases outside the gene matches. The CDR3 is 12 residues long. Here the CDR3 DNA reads TGTGCCGACCGGGACAGGGCTTATGGCTACACCTTC. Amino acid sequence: CADRDRAYGYTF.

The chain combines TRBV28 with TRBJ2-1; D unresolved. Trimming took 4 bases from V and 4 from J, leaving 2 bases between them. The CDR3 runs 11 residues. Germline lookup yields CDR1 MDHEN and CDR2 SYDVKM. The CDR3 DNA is TGTGCCAGCAGTTATTACAATGAGCAGTTCTTC. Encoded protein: CASSYYNEQFF.

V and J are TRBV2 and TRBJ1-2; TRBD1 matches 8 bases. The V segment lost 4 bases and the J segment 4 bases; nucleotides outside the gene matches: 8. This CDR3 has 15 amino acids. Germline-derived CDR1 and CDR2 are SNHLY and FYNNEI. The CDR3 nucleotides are TGTGCCAGCAGTGTCGGACAGGGTACCGTCTATGGCTACACCTTC. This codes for CASSVGQGTVYGYTF. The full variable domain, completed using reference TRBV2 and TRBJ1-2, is EPEVTQTPSHQVTQMGQEVILRCVPISNHLYFYWYRQILGQKVEFLVSFYNNEISEKSEIFDDQFSVERPDGSNFTLKIRSTKLEDSAMYFCASSVGQGTVYGYTFGSGTRLTVV.

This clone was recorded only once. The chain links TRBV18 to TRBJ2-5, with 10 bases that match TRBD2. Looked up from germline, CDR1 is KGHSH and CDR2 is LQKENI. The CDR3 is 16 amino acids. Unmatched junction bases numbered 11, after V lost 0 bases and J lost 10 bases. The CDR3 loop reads CASSPPLAAGGMDQYF. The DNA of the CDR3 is TGTGCCAGCTCACCACCGTTAGCAGCGGGGGGGATGGACCAGTACTTC. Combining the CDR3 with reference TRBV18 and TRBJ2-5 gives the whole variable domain NAGVMQNPRHLVRRRGQEARLRCSPMKGHSHVYWYRQLPEEGLKFMVYLQKENIIDESGMPKERFSAEFPKEGPSILRIQQVVRGDSAAYFCASSPPLAAGGMDQYFGPGTRLLVL.

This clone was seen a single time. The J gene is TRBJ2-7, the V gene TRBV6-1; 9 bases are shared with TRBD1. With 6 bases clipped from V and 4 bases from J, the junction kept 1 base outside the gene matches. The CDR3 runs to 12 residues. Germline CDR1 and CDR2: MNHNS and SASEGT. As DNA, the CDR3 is TGTGCCAGCAGCGACAGGGGGTACGAGCAGTACTTC. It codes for CASSDRGYEQYF.

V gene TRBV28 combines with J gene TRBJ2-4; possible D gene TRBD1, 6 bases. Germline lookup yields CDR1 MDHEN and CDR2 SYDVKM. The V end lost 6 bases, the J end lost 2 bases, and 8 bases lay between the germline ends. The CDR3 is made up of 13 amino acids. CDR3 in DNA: TGTGCCAGCAGCCAGGGGCCCAAAAACATTCAGTACTTC. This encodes CASSQGPKNIQYF.

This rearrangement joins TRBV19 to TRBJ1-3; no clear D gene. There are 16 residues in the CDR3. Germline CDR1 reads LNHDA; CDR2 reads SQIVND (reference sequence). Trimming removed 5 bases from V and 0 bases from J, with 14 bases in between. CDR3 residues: CASSPRTDYSGNTIYF. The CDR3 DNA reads TGTGCCAGTAGTCCGCGGACGGATTACTCTGGAAACACCATATATTTT.

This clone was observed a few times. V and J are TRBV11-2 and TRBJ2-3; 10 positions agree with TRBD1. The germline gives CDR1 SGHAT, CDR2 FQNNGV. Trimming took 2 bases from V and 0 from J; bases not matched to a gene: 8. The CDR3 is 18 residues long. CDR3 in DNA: TGTGCCAGCAGCTTATTGGGACAGGGGTTAACTAGCACAGATACGCAGTATTTT. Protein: CASSLLGQGLTSTDTQYF.

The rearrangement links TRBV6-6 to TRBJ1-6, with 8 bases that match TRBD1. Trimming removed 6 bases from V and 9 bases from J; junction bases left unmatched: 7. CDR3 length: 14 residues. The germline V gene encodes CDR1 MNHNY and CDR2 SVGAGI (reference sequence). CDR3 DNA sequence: TGTGCCAGCAGCTCGGACAGGGCGAGTTCACCCCTCCACTTT. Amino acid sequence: CASSSDRASSPLHF.

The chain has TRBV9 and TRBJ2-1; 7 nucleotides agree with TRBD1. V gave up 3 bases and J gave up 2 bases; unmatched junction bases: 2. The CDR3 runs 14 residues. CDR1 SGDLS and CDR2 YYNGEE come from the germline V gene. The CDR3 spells CASSATGTYNEQFF. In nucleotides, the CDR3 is TGTGCCAGCAGCGCGACAGGGACCTACAATGAGCAGTTCTTC.

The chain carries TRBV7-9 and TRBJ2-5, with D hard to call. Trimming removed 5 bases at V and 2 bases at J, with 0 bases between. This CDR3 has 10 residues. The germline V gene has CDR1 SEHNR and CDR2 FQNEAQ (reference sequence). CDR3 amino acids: CASSQETQYF. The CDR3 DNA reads TGTGCCAGCAGCCAAGAGACCCAGTACTTC. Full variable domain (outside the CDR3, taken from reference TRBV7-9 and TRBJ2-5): DTGVSQNPRHKITKRGQNVTFRCDPISEHNRLYWYRQTLGQGPEFLTYFQNEAQLEKSRLLSDRFSAERPKGSFSTLEIQRTEQGDSAMYLCASSQETQYFGPGTRLLVL.

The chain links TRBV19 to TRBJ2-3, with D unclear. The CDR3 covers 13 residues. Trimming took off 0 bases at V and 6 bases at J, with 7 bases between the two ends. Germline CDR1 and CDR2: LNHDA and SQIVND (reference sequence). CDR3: CASSIETKDTQYF. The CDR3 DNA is TGTGCCAGTAGTATAGAAACGAAGGATACGCAGTATTTT.

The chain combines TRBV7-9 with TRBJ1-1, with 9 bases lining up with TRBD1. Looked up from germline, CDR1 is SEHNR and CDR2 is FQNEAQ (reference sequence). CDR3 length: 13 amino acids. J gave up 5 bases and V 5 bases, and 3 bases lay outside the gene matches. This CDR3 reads CASSPTGGTEAFF. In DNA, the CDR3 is TGTGCCAGCAGCCCGACAGGGGGAACTGAAGCTTTCTTT.

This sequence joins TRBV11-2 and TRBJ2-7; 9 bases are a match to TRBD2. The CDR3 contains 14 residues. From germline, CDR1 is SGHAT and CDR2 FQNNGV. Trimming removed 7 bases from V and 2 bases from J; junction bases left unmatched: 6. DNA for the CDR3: TGTGCCAGCACATGGACTAGCGACCCCTACGAGCAGTACTTC. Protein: CASTWTSDPYEQYF.

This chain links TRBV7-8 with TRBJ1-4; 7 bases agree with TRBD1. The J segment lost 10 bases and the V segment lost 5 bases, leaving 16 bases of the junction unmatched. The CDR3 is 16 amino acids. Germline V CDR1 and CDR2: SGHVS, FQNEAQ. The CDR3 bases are TGTGCCAGCAGCATCCCCGCCGGGCAGGGGGGAAGAAAACTGTTTTTT. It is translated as CASSIPAGQGGRKLFF.

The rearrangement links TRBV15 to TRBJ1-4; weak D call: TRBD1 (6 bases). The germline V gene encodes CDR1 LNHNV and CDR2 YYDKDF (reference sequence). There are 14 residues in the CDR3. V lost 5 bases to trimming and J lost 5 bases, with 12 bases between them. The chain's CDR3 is CATSLRTVNEKLFF. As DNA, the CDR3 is TGTGCCACCAGCTTAAGGACAGTAAATGAAAAACTGTTTTTT.

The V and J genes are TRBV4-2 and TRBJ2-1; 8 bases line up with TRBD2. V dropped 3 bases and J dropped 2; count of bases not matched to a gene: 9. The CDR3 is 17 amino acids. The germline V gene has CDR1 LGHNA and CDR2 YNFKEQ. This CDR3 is CASSHSSGRGTYNEQFF. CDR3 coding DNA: TGTGCCAGCAGCCATTCGAGCGGGAGAGGCACCTACAATGAGCAGTTCTTC.

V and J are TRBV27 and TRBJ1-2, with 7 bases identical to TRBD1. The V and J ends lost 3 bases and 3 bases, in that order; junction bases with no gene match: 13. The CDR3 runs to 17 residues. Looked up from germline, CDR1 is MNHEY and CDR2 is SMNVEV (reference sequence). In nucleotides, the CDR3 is TGTGCCAGCAGTTTCCTACTATCACAGGGGAATCACTATGGCTACACCTTC. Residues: CASSFLLSQGNHYGYTF.

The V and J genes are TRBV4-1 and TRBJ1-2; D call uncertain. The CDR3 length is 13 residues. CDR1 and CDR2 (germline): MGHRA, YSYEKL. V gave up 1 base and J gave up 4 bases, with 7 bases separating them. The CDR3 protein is CASSQVHGYGYTF. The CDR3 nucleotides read TGCGCCAGCAGCCAAGTACATGGCTATGGCTACACCTTC.

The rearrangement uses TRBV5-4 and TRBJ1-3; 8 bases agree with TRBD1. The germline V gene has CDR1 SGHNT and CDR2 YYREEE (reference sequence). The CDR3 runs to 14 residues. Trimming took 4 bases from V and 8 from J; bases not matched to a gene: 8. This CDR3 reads CASSQDRVAHTIYF. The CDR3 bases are TGTGCCAGCAGCCAGGACAGGGTGGCGCACACCATATATTTT. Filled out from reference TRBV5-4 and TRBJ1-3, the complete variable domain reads ETGVTQSPTHLIKTRGQQVTLRCSSQSGHNTVSWYQQALGQGPQFIFQYYREEENGRGNFPPRFSGLQFPNYSSELNVNALELDDSALYLCASSQDRVAHTIYFGEGSWLTVV.

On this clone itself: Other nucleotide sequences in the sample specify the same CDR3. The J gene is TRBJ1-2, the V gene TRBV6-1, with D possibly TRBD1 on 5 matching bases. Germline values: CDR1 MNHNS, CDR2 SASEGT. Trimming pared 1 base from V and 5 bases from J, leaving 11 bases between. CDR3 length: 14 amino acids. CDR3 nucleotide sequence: TGTGCCAGCAGTGAAGGAGGGACCCTATATGGCTACACCTTC. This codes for CASSEGGTLYGYTF.

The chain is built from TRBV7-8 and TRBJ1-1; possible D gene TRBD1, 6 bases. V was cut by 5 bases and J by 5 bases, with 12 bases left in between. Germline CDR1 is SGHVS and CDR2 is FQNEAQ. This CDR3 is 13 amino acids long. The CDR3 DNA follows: TGTGCCAGCAGCATTTACAGGGAAACTGAAGCTTTCTTT. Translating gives CASSIYRETEAFF.

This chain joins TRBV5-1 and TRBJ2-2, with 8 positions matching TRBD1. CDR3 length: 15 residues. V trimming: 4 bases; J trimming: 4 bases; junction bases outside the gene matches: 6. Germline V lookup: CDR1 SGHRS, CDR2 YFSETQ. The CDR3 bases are TGCGCCAGCAGCCTTTCACAGGGGGGCACCGGGGAGCTGTTTTTT. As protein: CASSLSQGGTGELFF. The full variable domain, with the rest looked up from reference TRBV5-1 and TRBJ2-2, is KAGVTQTPRYLIKTRGQQVTLSCSPISGHRSVSWYQQTPGQGLQFLFEYFSETQRNKGNFPGRFSGRQFSNSRSEMNVSTLELGDSALYLCASSLSQGGTGELFFGEGSRLTVL.

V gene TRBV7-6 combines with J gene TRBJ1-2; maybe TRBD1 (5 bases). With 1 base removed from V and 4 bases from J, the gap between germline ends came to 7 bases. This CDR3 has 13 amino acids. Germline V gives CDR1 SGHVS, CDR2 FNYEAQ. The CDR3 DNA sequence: TGTGCCAGCAGCTTAGGGGGCAGCTATGGCTACACCTTC. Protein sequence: CASSLGGSYGYTF.

The CDR3 DNA is TGTGCCAGTTGCGGACGGTCCATGAACACTGAAGCTTTCTTT. Protein sequence: CASCGRSMNTEAFF. This chain uses TRBV27 with TRBJ1-1, with D hard to call. The CDR3 has 14 amino acids. Germline assignment: CDR1 MNHEY and CDR2 SMNVEV (reference sequence). Trimming pared 9 bases from V and 0 bases from J, leaving 14 bases between.